One and the same sample provided the 32 T cell receptor beta chains below, sequenced in a study of blood T cell repertoires in COVID-19. Sequencing used immunoSEQ multiplex PCR; TCRdb keeps in-frame clones, though not all of them. The table shows about 200,000 clones, with 85% to 90% occurring only once. Sequenced material: peripheral blood. Receptors originate from a man in his late teens or twenties with active or convalescent COVID-19.

The chain carries TRBV5-4 and TRBJ2-7, with 8 bases fitting TRBD2. V lost 4 bases to trimming and J lost 0 bases; unmatched junction nucleotides: 6. There are 15 residues in the CDR3. The germline CDR1 and CDR2 sequences are SGHNT and YYREEE (reference sequence). The CDR3, as DNA: TGTGCCAGCAGCAGATTCAGCGGGAGCTCCTACGAGCAGTACTTC. Its protein is CASSRFSGSSYEQYF.

V gene TRBV19 combines with J gene TRBJ1-2, with 9 bases identical to TRBD1. The junction had 8 bases not matched to a gene; V was cut back by 4 bases and J by 5 bases. Germline V gives CDR1 LNHDA, CDR2 SQIVND (reference sequence). This CDR3 has 15 residues. The CDR3 region is CASSKGRQGEYGYTF. In DNA form, the CDR3 reads TGTGCCAGTAGTAAGGGCCGACAGGGGGAGTATGGCTACACCTTC.

The chain employs TRBV7-9 and TRBJ2-5; 13 nucleotides agree with TRBD2. Trimming cost V 4 bases and J 4 bases; bases outside gene matches: 3. This CDR3 is built from 15 residues. Germline assignment: CDR1 SEHNR and CDR2 FQNEAQ (reference sequence). The CDR3 sequence: CASSSGLAGRETQYF. For the CDR3, the DNA is TGTGCCAGCAGCTCGGGACTAGCGGGAAGAGAGACCCAGTACTTC.

The chain recombines TRBV6-5 with TRBJ2-7; TRBD2 matches 12 bases. Germline V CDR1 and CDR2: MNHEY, SVGAGI. The CDR3 loop spans 14 amino acids. With V trimmed by 6 bases and J by 4 bases, 4 bases remained unmatched. CDR3 nucleotides: TGTGCCAGCAGGACTAGCGGGAGAGTATACGAGCAGTACTTC. It is translated as CASRTSGRVYEQYF.

This rearrangement joins TRBV13 to TRBJ2-7, with D unclear. With 6 bases removed from V and 3 bases from J, the gap between germline ends came to 12 bases. Germline CDR1 reads PRHDT; CDR2 reads FYEKMQ (reference sequence). The CDR3 runs to 13 residues. Here the CDR3 reads CASSFSPYYEQYF. As DNA, the CDR3 is TGTGCCAGCAGTTTTAGCCCCTACTACGAGCAGTACTTC.

This chain joins TRBV19 and TRBJ1-1, with D uncertain. The V gene's germline CDR1 is LNHDA and CDR2 SQIVND (reference sequence). CDR3 size: 17 residues. Trimming removed 0 bases from V and 4 bases from J, with 18 bases in between. The CDR3 region has the DNA TGTGCCAGTAGTATAGAGAGGGTCGGGGTGAGAGTCACTGAAGCTTTCTTT. It codes for CASSIERVGVRVTEAFF.

The J gene is TRBJ2-7, the V gene TRBV9, with 10 bases aligning to TRBD2. The CDR3 is 15 amino acids. Per the germline V gene, CDR1 is SGDLS and CDR2 is YYNGEE. The junction had 3 bases not matched to a gene; V was cut back by 3 bases and J by 0 bases. In DNA form, the CDR3 reads TGTGCCAGCAGCGAAGGACTAGCGGTCTCCTACGAGCAGTACTTC. This gives the protein CASSEGLAVSYEQYF.

This chain links TRBV10-2 with TRBJ2-7; D unresolved. The CDR3 contains 12 residues. V was shortened by 7 bases and J by 3 bases, with 10 bases between the two germline ends. The germline V gene has CDR1 WSHSY and CDR2 SAAADI. The CDR3 protein is CASTLRRYEQYF. CDR3 nucleotides: TGCGCCAGCACTTTGCGGCGCTACGAGCAGTACTTC.

The V and J genes are TRBV7-8 and TRBJ1-5, with D possibly being TRBD1 (6 bases). CDR3 length: 14 residues. Per the germline V gene, CDR1 is SGHVS and CDR2 is FQNEAQ. Trimming pared 2 bases from V and 7 bases from J, leaving 12 bases between. As DNA, the CDR3 is TGTGCCAGCAGCTTATCAGGGGAGGGCCAGCCCCAGCATTTT. Protein product: CASSLSGEGQPQHF.

This chain connects TRBV12-5 to TRBJ1-5; tentative D call: TRBD1 (6 bases). The CDR3 length is 16 residues. The germline gives CDR1 LGHNT, CDR2 FRNRAP. Trimming pared 0 bases from V and 1 base from J, leaving 10 bases between. The CDR3 DNA reads as TGTGCTAGTGGTTTGGTACAGGGTATAAGCAATCAGCCCCAGCATTTT. Its translation is CASGLVQGISNQPQHF.

The chain has TRBV7-9 and TRBJ2-1; TRBD1 aligns across 11 bases. This CDR3 is 14 amino acids long. V lost 4 bases, J lost 4 bases, and 0 bases stayed unmatched. Germline lookup yields CDR1 SEHNR and CDR2 FQNEAQ (reference sequence). The CDR3 loop is CASSWDRGYNEQFF. CDR3 nucleotide sequence: TGTGCCAGCAGCTGGGACAGGGGGTACAATGAGCAGTTCTTC.

The chain recombines TRBV5-1 with TRBJ1-5; maybe TRBD1 (5 bases). Per germline, CDR1 SGHRS and CDR2 YFSETQ. Trimming removed 7 bases from V and 1 base from J, with 15 bases in between. This CDR3 is built from 15 residues. DNA for the CDR3: TGCGCCAGCGAACTCCCAGGGCGAAGCAATCAGCCCCAGCATTTT. It translates to CASELPGRSNQPQHF.

J is TRBJ1-1 and V is TRBV6-5; D perhaps matches TRBD1 (5 bases). The CDR3 extends over 13 amino acids. Germline V gene sequence: CDR1 MNHEY, CDR2 SVGAGI. Trimming cost V 2 bases and J 6 bases, with 10 bases left between them. The CDR3 is CASSYKKGSEAFF. The CDR3 region has the DNA TGTGCCAGCAGTTACAAGAAGGGGTCTGAAGCTTTCTTT.

V is TRBV5-1 and J is TRBJ2-1; 9 bases agree with TRBD2. J was trimmed by 8 bases and V by 2 bases; bases with no gene match: 8. Germline lookup yields CDR1 SGHRS and CDR2 YFSETQ. CDR3 length: 15 amino acids. The chain's CDR3 is CASSFIAGDFDEQFF. In DNA, the CDR3 is TGCGCCAGCAGCTTTATAGCGGGAGATTTCGATGAGCAGTTCTTC. The complete variable domain, with remaining parts taken from reference TRBV5-1 and TRBJ2-1, reads KAGVTQTPRYLIKTRGQQVTLSCSPISGHRSVSWYQQTPGQGLQFLFEYFSETQRNKGNFPGRFSGRQFSNSRSEMNVSTLELGDSALYLCASSFIAGDFDEQFFGPGTRLTVL.

The chain recombines TRBV20-1 with TRBJ2-5; D might be TRBD1 (5 bases). CDR3 size: 11 residues. Germline values: CDR1 DFQATT, CDR2 SNEGSKA (reference sequence). V was cut by 5 bases and J by 4 bases, with 8 bases left in between. DNA for the CDR3: TGCAGTGCTCTCAGGGCAGAGACCCAGTACTTC. Translated, it gives CSALRAETQYF.

This clone was counted between two and nine times. The rearrangement uses TRBV11-3 and TRBJ2-2; no definite D call. The CDR3 runs to 14 residues. In germline, CDR1 is SGHNT, CDR2 YENEEA. With 2 bases removed from V and 3 bases from J, the gap between germline ends came to 7 bases. The CDR3 spells CASSLSPYTGELFF. The CDR3 region has the DNA TGTGCCAGCAGCTTATCCCCCTACACCGGGGAGCTGTTTTTT.

The V and J genes are TRBV11-2 and TRBJ1-4; unclear D gene. The CDR3 consists of 14 residues. Deletions cut 5 bases from V and 4 bases from J, with 11 bases between. From germline, CDR1 is SGHAT and CDR2 FQNNGV. The CDR3 sequence is CASSNTGSNEKLFF. In nucleotides, the CDR3 is TGTGCCAGCAGCAACACCGGGAGTAATGAAAAACTGTTTTTT. The variable domain in full, completed from reference TRBV11-2 and TRBJ1-4, reads EAGVAQSPRYKIIEKRQSVAFWCNPISGHATLYWYQQILGQGPKLLIQFQNNGVVDDSQLPKDRFSAERLKGVDSTLKIQPAKLEDSAVYLCASSNTGSNEKLFFGSGTQLSVL.

The V and J genes are TRBV13 and TRBJ2-3; 13 nucleotides line up with TRBD2. The CDR3 covers 15 residues. Losses at the gene ends were 4 bases for V and 6 bases for J; bases not matched to a gene: 4. Germline-derived CDR1 and CDR2 are PRHDT and FYEKMQ (reference sequence). The CDR3 DNA reads TGTGCCAGCAGCTCCACTAGCGGGGGGGCCGATACGCAGTATTTT. Amino acids: CASSSTSGGADTQYF.

The chain couples TRBV6-1 to TRBJ2-7; the D gene is possibly TRBD1 (5 bases). The germline V gene encodes CDR1 MNHNS and CDR2 SASEGT. Trimming removed 6 bases at V and 6 bases at J, with 15 bases between. This CDR3 spans 13 amino acids. In DNA, the CDR3 is TGTGCCAGCAGCCAGGGCCTACGCGGCGAGCAGTACTTC. It is translated as CASSQGLRGEQYF.

This clone was found a few times. The chain joins TRBV5-1 to TRBJ2-1, with 8 bases matching TRBD2. Germline loops: CDR1 SGHRS, CDR2 YFSETQ. This CDR3 contains 16 residues. With V trimmed by 0 bases and J by 7 bases, 9 bases remained unmatched. CDR3 region: CASSLDLGLEYNEQFF. The CDR3 DNA follows: TGCGCCAGCAGCTTGGATTTGGGACTAGAGTATAATGAGCAGTTCTTC.

This rearrangement joins TRBV30 to TRBJ2-1, with TRBD1 as a possible D gene (6 bases). CDR3 length: 13 residues. V lost 2 bases and J 4 bases, leaving 9 bases between the germline ends. Germline V gene sequence: CDR1 GTSNPN, CDR2 SVGIG (reference sequence). CDR3 region: CAWSKGVYNEQFF. The CDR3 coding sequence is TGTGCCTGGAGTAAGGGGGTTTACAATGAGCAGTTCTTC.

This clone came up once. The genes are TRBV27 and TRBJ2-2; 7 nucleotides line up with TRBD2. The CDR3 length is 15 residues. The J segment lost 7 bases and the V segment lost 2 bases, leaving 7 bases of the junction unmatched. In germline, CDR1 is MNHEY, CDR2 SMNVEV (reference sequence). DNA for the CDR3: TGTGCCAGCAGTTTACTGGCTAGCGGAGACGGGGAGCTGTTTTTT. Protein: CASSLLASGDGELFF.

The chain uses TRBV3-1 (or the pseudogene TRBV3-2) and TRBJ2-2; 15 bases align to TRBD2. Looked up from germline, CDR1 is LGHDT and CDR2 is YNNKEL (reference sequence). This CDR3 comprises 17 residues. The V segment lost 6 bases and the J segment 4 bases; nucleotides outside the gene matches: 6. The CDR3 sequence: CASRGLAGGLGTGELFF. CDR3 in DNA: TGTGCCAGCAGAGGACTAGCGGGGGGGCTAGGCACCGGGGAGCTGTTTTTT.

V and J are TRBV7-2 and TRBJ2-7; 12 nucleotides line up with TRBD2. Germline lookup yields CDR1 SGHTA and CDR2 FQGNSA. V lost 5 bases to trimming and J lost 3 bases; unmatched junction nucleotides: 5. The CDR3 totals 15 residues. The CDR3 DNA is TGTGCCAGCAGCCCTAGACTAGCGGGGGACTACGAGCAGTACTTC. Its translation: CASSPRLAGDYEQYF.

V is TRBV7-9 and J is TRBJ1-3, with TRBD1 as a possible D gene (6 bases). This CDR3 spans 16 amino acids. The germline CDR1 and CDR2 sequences are SEHNR and FQNEAQ (reference sequence). V was cut by 4 bases and J by 2 bases, with 15 bases left in between. DNA for the CDR3: TGTGCCAGCAGCTCAGCCCAGGGGTCGGCTGGAAACACCATATATTTT. This translates into CASSSAQGSAGNTIYF.

This clone rates as large. The rearrangement uses TRBV27 and TRBJ2-7, with TRBD2 identical over 12 bases. Germline CDR1 reads MNHEY; CDR2 reads SMNVEV (reference sequence). The V segment lost 5 bases and the J segment 4 bases; nucleotides outside the gene matches: 3. CDR3 length: 14 amino acids. This chain's CDR3 is CASSGGLAGYEQYF. The CDR3 DNA sequence: TGTGCCAGCAGTGGAGGACTAGCGGGATACGAGCAGTACTTC.

The V gene is TRBV5-1, the J gene TRBJ2-5, with 11 bases lining up with TRBD2. The CDR3 sequence is 14 residues long. Germline loops: CDR1 SGHRS, CDR2 YFSETQ. Germline trimming cut 4 bases from V and 3 bases from J; bases unmatched to any gene: 2. In nucleotides, the CDR3 is TGCGCCAGCAGCCCTAGCGGGGGGAAAGAGACCCAGTACTTC. It is translated as CASSPSGGKETQYF.

This chain connects TRBV27 to TRBJ2-7; 7 bases line up with TRBD2. The CDR3 runs to 15 residues. Germline values: CDR1 MNHEY, CDR2 SMNVEV (reference sequence). V lost 3 bases and J lost 2; bases outside the gene matches: 7. This chain's CDR3 is CASSFGASGTYEQYF. For the CDR3, the DNA is TGTGCCAGCAGTTTTGGGGCTAGCGGTACCTACGAGCAGTACTTC.

The gene calls are TRBV28 and TRBJ2-5, with D possibly being TRBD2 (6 bases). The CDR3 extends over 14 amino acids. The V gene lost 7 bases and the J gene lost 0 bases, with 12 bases spanning the gap. Germline V CDR1 and CDR2: MDHEN, SYDVKM. The CDR3 sequence: CASNQLANQETQYF. CDR3 bases: TGTGCCAGCAACCAACTAGCCAACCAAGAGACCCAGTACTTC.

The rearrangement links TRBV5-1 to TRBJ2-1; 8 bases are shared with TRBD2. V trimming: 3 bases; J trimming: 6 bases; junction bases outside the gene matches: 11. The CDR3 totals 16 residues. Germline loops: CDR1 SGHRS, CDR2 YFSETQ. The CDR3 nucleotides read TGCGCCAGCAGCTATGGGAGATCTCTAGCGGGCAATGAGCAGTTCTTC. It is translated as CASSYGRSLAGNEQFF. The full variable domain, rest sourced from reference TRBV5-1 and TRBJ2-1, is KAGVTQTPRYLIKTRGQQVTLSCSPISGHRSVSWYQQTPGQGLQFLFEYFSETQRNKGNFPGRFSGRQFSNSRSEMNVSTLELGDSALYLCASSYGRSLAGNEQFFGPGTRLTVL.

This clone was detected a few times. The chain uses TRBV6-5 and TRBJ2-1; possible D gene TRBD2, 5 bases. Germline V CDR1 and CDR2: MNHEY, SVGAGI. The CDR3 is 15 amino acids. V was shortened by 6 bases and J by 9 bases, with 21 bases between the two germline ends. The CDR3 reads CASRMTRGSKSEQFF. CDR3 nucleotide sequence: TGTGCCAGCAGAATGACACGGGGATCGAAGAGTGAGCAGTTCTTC.

The J gene is TRBJ2-3, the V gene TRBV4-2, with 8 bases aligning to TRBD2. J lost 2 bases, V lost 1 base, and 2 bases had no gene match. Germline assignment: CDR1 LGHNA and CDR2 YNFKEQ. This CDR3 spans 15 amino acids. This CDR3 reads CASSQVAGLTDTQYF. The CDR3 DNA reads TGTGCCAGCAGCCAAGTAGCGGGACTCACAGATACGCAGTATTTT.